This T cell receptor beta chain originates from a study of T cell repertoires in cytomegalovirus infection. About the research overall: Both CMV infection and a matching HLA type were indicated by public TCR beta signatures.

TCRdb called the reads again in MiXCR, with one record for every CDR3 protein. Among a few hundred thousand distinct CDR3 sequences listed, about 35% were seen once. Concerning this clonotype: Its antigen is not identified.

Germline assignment: CDR1 MNHNS and CDR2 SASEGT. The trim removed 2 bases at V and 3 bases at J, leaving 9 bases unmatched. The CDR3 extends over 17 amino acids. The chain uses TRBV6-1 and TRBJ1-2; 10 nucleotides align to TRBD1. This specimen was cultured PBMCs, taken from culture after CMV antigen stimulation. This TCR was recovered from a human donor in good health (CMV status not recorded). Some clones in this sample may be carry-over from other donors' samples. CDR3 protein: CASSESGTGASYYGYTF. The CDR3 nucleotides read TGTGCCAGCAGTGAATCGGGGACAGGGGCGTCCTACTATGGCTACACCTTC.